Listed below are T cell receptor beta chains from one sample, sequenced in a study of breast tumors, draining lymph nodes, adjacent tissues. Via MiXCR, TCRdb re-called the multiplex PCR reads, giving one row per CDR3 protein. The table includes approximately 150,000 distinct CDR3 sequences, about 31% detected once. The sequencing input was axillary lymph node tissue. These receptors were collected from a female donor with breast cancer. Some clones in this sample may be carry-over from other donors' samples. CDR3s include the opening cysteine and the closing phenylalanine or tryptophan. The D gene is left open where the match is weak. Some rows have no size entry. The others give once, few or many, or a class for an expanded clone.

clone_size	v_call	j_call	d_call	cdr3_length	cdr3_nt	cdr3_aa
many	TRBV20-1	TRBJ1-1	.	11	TGCAGTGCGAATCACGGGTTTTTCGCTTTCTTT	CSANHGFFAFF
.	TRBV29-1	TRBJ2-7	TRBD1	12	TGCAGCGTTGGGGGACAGGTTCGGGGGTATTACTTC	CSVGGQVRGYYF
many	TRBV12-3/TRBV12-4	TRBJ1-6	.	16	TGTGCCAGCAGTTTAGAACCGAGGGGGAAGTATTCACCCCTCCACTTT	CASSLEPRGKYSPLHF
many	TRBV6-4	TRBJ1-6	TRBD1	14	TGTGCCAGCAGGGAGGGGGCGGTGAACTCACCCCTCCACTTT	CASREGAVNSPLHF
many	TRBV11-1	TRBJ1-6	.	15	TGTGCCAGCAAATGGGGTGCAGGGGATAATTCACCCCTCCACTTT	CASKWGAGDNSPLHF
many	TRBV4-2	TRBJ1-2	.	14	TGTGCCAGCAGCCAAGCCGGAGGGGGGGATGGCTACACCTTC	CASSQAGGGDGYTF
.	TRBV6-4	TRBJ2-7	.	14	TGTGCCAGTTTTGGAGGGACACACTCCTACGAGCAGTACTTC	CASFGGTHSYEQYF
.	TRBV7-6	TRBJ2-7	TRBD1	15	TGTGCCAGCAGCTCCAGTCCAGGGGGCTATTACGAGCAGCACTTC	CASSSSPGGYYEQHF
.	TRBV10-3	TRBJ2-5	TRBD2	17	TGTGCCAGCAGTCCCGGGACTAGCGGGGGAGATTGGGAGACCCAGTACTTC	CASSPGTSGGDWETQYF
many	TRBV6-1	TRBJ1-2	.	14	TGTGCCAGCAGTGAAGTGTGGGCTAACTATGGCTACACCTTC	CASSEVWANYGYTF
many	TRBV5-4	TRBJ2-1	.	13	TGTGCCAGCAGCTCCCGGGACGGCAATGAGCAGTTCTTC	CASSSRDGNEQFF
many	TRBV6-6	TRBJ2-7	.	13	TGTGCCAGCAGGATGACGGCCTCCTACGAGCAGTACTTC	CASRMTASYEQYF
many	TRBV14	TRBJ2-4	TRBD1	13	TGTGCCAGCAGGGACAGGGGTACGAACATTCAGTACTTC	CASRDRGTNIQYF
many	TRBV7-2	TRBJ2-5	.	11	TGTGCCAGCAGCTCTAAGGAGACCCAGTACTTC	CASSSKETQYF
many	TRBV7-2	TRBJ2-5	TRBD1	14	TGTGCCAGCAGCTTATTCGGACAGGGGGAGACCCAGTACTTC	CASSLFGQGETQYF
.	TRBV10-3	TRBJ1-4	TRBD1	15	TGTGCCATCAGTGATACGGGACAGGGCCCTGGGAAACTGTTTTTT	CAISDTGQGPGKLFF
few	TRBV2	TRBJ2-7	TRBD2	12	TGTGCCAGCAGTGAACTAGCGGTCGAGCAGTACTTC	CASSELAVEQYF
few	TRBV7-6	TRBJ1-1	.	15	TGTGCCAGCAGGGGGGGAACGTCGGAGAACACTGAAGCTTTCTTT	CASRGGTSENTEAFF
.	TRBV15	TRBJ1-1	.	12	TGTGCCACCAGCAGGGGGTACACTGAAGCTTTCTTT	CATSRGYTEAFF
many	TRBV2	TRBJ2-2	.	14	TGTGCCAGCAGTGAAGCGTTGGACCCCGGGGAGCTGTTTTTT	CASSEALDPGELFF
few	TRBV29-1	TRBJ1-2	TRBD1	13	TGCAGCGTAGAGGGACAGGGGATTCGAGGCTACACCTTC	CSVEGQGIRGYTF
few	TRBV3-1	TRBJ2-2	.	17	TGTGCCAGCTTTAACAGGGGGAGGGACAGGTCTTCCGGGGAGCTGTTTTTT	CASFNRGRDRSSGELFF
.	TRBV29-1	TRBJ2-3	.	14	TGCAGCGTTGGCCGGCGGGGGCCCACAGATACGCAGTATTTT	CSVGRRGPTDTQYF
many	TRBV7-2	TRBJ2-3	.	13	TGTGCCAGCAGCTTCTACAGGGCAGATACGCAGTATTTT	CASSFYRADTQYF
many	TRBV7-9	TRBJ2-1	TRBD2	15	TGTGCCAGCAGCCCAGGACTAGCGAGGGGCAATGAGCAGTTCTTC	CASSPGLARGNEQFF
many	TRBV20-1	TRBJ2-1	TRBD2	14	TGCAGTGCTATACTAGCGGGGGTCTACAATGAGCAGTTCTTC	CSAILAGVYNEQFF
.	TRBV6-6	TRBJ1-1	.	13	TGTGCCAGCAGTTTGTCCGGGGCGCATGAAGCTTTCTTT	CASSLSGAHEAFF
many	TRBV4-1	TRBJ2-5	.	14	TGCGCCAGCAGCCAAGAAGGGGGAAGGGAGACCCAGTACTTC	CASSQEGGRETQYF
many	TRBV30	TRBJ2-6	.	14	TGTGCCTGGAAGACCGGGGCGGGGGCCAACGTCCTGACTTTC	CAWKTGAGANVLTF
once	TRBV7-2	TRBJ1-6	.	12	TGTGCCGGCAGGAATGTTGGGGCGCCCCTCCACTTT	CAGRNVGAPLHF
.	TRBV18	TRBJ2-2	.	8	TGTGCCAGCTCAGAGCTGTTTTTT	CASSELFF
.	TRBV5-1	TRBJ1-1	.	15	TGCGCCAGCAGCTTGGCCGGGGTTGGTAACACTGAAGCTTTCTTT	CASSLAGVGNTEAFF
.	TRBV20-1	TRBJ2-1	.	15	TGCAGTGCTAGATTTAGGGAGTCGTCCTCCAATGAGCAGTTCTTC	CSARFRESSSNEQFF
many	TRBV7-2	TRBJ2-3	TRBD1	15	TGTGCCAGCAGCTCGGGACAGACTAACACAGATACGCAGTATTTT	CASSSGQTNTDTQYF